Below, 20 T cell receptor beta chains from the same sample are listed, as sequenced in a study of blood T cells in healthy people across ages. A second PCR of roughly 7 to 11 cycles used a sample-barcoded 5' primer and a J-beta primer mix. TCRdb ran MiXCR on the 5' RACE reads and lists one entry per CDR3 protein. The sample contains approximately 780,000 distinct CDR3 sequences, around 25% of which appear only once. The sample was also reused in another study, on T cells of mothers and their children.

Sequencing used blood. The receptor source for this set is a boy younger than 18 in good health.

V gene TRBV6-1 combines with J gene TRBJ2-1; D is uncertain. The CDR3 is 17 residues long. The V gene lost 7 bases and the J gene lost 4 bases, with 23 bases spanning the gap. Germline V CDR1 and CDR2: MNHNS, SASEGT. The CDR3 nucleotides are TGTGCCAGCACCGATGCCTCTTGGGGTTCTAGGTACAATGAGCAGTTCTTC. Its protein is CASTDASWGSRYNEQFF.

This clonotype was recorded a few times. The CDR3 DNA reads as TGTGCCATCAGTGAGGTTGACAGGGGACTGTTTTTT. Its protein is CAISEVDRGLFF. The V gene is TRBV10-3, the J gene TRBJ1-4; 8 positions agree with TRBD1. The CDR3 is made up of 12 amino acids. Trimming took 2 bases from V and 13 from J; bases not matched to a gene: 3. Per the germline V gene, CDR1 is ENHRY and CDR2 is SYGVKD.

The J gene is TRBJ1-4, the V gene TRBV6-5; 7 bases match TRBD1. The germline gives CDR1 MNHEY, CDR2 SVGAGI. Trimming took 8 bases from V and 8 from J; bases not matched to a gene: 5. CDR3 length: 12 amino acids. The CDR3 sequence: CASAQGGEKLFF. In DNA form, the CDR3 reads TGTGCCAGCGCCCAGGGGGGAGAAAAACTGTTTTTT.

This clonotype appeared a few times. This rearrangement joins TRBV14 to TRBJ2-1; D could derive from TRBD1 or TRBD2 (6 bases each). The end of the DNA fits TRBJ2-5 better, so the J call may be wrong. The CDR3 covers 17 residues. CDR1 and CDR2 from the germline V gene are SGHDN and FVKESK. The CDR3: CASSQDYGGPHRETQYF. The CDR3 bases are TGTGCCAGCAGCCAGGACTATGGGGGGCCCCACAGAGAGACCCAGTACTTC.

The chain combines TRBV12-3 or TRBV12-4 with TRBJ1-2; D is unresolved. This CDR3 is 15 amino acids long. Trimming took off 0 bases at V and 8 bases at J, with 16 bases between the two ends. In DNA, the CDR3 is TGTGCCAGCAGTTTAGCTAGGCCCGGGCAGAGAGGCTACACCTTC. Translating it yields CASSLARPGQRGYTF.

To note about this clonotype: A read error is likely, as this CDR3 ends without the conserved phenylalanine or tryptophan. Written as DNA, the CDR3 is TGTGCCAGCAGTTTAAGGTGGGGTGGAAATTCACCCCTCCACCTT. Its protein is CASSLRWGGNSPLHL. The chain carries TRBV12-3 or TRBV12-4 and TRBJ1-6; D unresolved. The V and J ends lost 2 bases and 7 bases respectively, with 12 bases between them. This CDR3 comprises 15 residues.

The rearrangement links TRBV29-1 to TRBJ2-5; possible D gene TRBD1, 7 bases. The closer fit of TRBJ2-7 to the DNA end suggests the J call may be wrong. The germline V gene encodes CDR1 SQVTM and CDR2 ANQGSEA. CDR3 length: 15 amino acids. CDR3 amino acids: CSAGGLLGQSYEQYF. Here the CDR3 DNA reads TGCAGCGCCGGAGGGTTATTGGGACAGTCGTACGAGCAGTACTTC.

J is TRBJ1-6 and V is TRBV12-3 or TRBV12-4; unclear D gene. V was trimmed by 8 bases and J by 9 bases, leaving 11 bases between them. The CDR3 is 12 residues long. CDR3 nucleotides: TGTGCCAGCTCATGGAGTGGTTCACCCCTCCACTTT. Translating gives CASSWSGSPLHF.

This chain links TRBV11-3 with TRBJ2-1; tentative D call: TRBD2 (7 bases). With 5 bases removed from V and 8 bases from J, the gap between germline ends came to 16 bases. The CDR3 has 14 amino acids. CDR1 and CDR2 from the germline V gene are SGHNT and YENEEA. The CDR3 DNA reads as TGTGCCAGCAGCCCTATTCGGGGGGCGGATGAGCAGTTCTTC. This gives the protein CASSPIRGADEQFF. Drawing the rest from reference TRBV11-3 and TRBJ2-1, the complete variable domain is EAGVVQSPRYKIIEKKQPVAFWCNPISGHNTLYWYLQNLGQGPELLIRYENEEAVDDSQLPKDRFSAERLKGVDSTLKIQPAELGDSAVYLCASSPIRGADEQFFGPGTRLTVL.

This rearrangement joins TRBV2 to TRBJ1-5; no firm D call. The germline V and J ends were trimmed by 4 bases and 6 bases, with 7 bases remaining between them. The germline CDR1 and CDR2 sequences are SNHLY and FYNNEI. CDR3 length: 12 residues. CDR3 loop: CASSVQSQPQHF. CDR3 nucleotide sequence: TGTGCCAGCAGTGTCCAGAGTCAGCCCCAGCATTTT.

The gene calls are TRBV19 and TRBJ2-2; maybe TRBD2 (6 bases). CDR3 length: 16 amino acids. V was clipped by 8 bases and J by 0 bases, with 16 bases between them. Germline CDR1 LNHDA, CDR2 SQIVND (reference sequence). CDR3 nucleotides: TGTGCCAGTGGGAACCCCGGAGGGGCGAACACCGGGGAGCTGTTTTTT. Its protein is CASGNPGGANTGELFF.

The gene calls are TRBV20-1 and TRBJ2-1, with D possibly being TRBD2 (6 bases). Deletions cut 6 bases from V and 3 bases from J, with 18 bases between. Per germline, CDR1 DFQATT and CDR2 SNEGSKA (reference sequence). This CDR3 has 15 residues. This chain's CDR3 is CSAPGRDLRYNEQFF. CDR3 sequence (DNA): TGCAGTGCCCCCGGCCGGGACTTGCGCTACAATGAGCAGTTCTTC.

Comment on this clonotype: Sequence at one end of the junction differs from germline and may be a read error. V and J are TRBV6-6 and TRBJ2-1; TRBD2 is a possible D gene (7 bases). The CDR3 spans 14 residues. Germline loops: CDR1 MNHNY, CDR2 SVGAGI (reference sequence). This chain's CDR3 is CASIEGGSFNEQFF. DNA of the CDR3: TGTGCCAGCATAGAGGGGGGGTCCTTCAATGAGCAGTTCTTC.

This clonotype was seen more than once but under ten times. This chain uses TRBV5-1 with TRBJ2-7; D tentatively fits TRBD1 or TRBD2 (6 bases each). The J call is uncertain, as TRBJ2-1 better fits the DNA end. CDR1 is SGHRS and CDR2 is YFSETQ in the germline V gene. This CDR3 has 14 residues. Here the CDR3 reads CASQGGGQGNEQFF. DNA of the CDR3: TGCGCCAGTCAGGGTGGGGGGCAAGGCAATGAGCAGTTCTTC.

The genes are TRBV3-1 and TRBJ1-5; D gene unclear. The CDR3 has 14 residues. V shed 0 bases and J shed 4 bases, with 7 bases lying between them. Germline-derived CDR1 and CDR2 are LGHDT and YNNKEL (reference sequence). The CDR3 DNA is TGTGCCAGCAGCCAAGATGGAATAAATCAGCCCCAGCATTTT. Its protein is CASSQDGINQPQHF.

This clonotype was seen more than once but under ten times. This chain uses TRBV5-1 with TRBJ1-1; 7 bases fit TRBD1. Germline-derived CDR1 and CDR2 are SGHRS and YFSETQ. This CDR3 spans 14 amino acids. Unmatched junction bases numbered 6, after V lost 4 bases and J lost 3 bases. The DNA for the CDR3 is TGCGCCAGCAGCCCCGATGGGACAGACACTGAAGCTTTCTTT. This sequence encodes CASSPDGTDTEAFF.

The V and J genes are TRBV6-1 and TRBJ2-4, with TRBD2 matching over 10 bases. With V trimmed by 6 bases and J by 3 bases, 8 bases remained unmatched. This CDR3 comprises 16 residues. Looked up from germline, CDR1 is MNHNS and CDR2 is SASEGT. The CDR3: CASSAQRGGDKNIQYF. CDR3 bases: TGTGCCAGCAGCGCCCAGCGGGGGGGTGACAAAAACATTCAGTACTTC.

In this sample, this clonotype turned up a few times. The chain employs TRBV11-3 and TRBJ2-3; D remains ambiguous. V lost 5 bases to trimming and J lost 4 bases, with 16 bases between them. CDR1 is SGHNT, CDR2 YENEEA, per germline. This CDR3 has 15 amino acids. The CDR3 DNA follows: TGTGCCAGCAGCCCTCTAGGTCGGTCATCAGATACGCAGTATTTT. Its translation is CASSPLGRSSDTQYF.

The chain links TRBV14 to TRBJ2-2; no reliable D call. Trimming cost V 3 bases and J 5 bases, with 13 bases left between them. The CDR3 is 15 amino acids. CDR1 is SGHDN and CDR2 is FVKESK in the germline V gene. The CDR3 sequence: CASSHIGQRTGELFF. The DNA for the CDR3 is TGTGCCAGCAGCCATATTGGGCAGAGAACCGGGGAGCTGTTTTTT.

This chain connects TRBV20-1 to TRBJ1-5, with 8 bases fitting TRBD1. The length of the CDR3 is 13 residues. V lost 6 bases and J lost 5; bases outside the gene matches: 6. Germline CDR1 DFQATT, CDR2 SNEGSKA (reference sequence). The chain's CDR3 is CSASTGGDQPQHF. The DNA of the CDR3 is TGCAGTGCCTCCACAGGGGGGGATCAGCCCCAGCATTTT.